One and the same sample provided the 25 T cell receptor beta chains below, sequenced in a study of cytomegalovirus exposure and HLA in healthy donors. TCRdb's copy holds only in-frame clones and misses some; the assay was immunoSEQ multiplex PCR. This sample has 150,000 to 250,000 clones, with 80% to 85% found just once. Input material: PBMCs. These receptors originate from a woman aged 30 to 39 in good health and CMV-seronegative.

This chain uses TRBV7-3 with TRBJ1-1; 8 bases fit TRBD1. This CDR3 has 17 residues. V was clipped by 1 base and J by 1 base; unmatched bases: 8. Germline CDR1 and CDR2: SGHTA and FQGTGA. Here the CDR3 reads CASSLSSRGPGNTEAFF. CDR3 coding DNA: TGTGCCAGCAGCTTAAGTTCCAGGGGGCCTGGGAACACTGAAGCTTTCTTT.

CDR3 protein: CASSEVGAAGQPQHF. Written as DNA, the CDR3 is TGCGCCAGCAGTGAGGTAGGGGCAGCAGGTCAGCCCCAGCATTTT. The chain is built from TRBV10-2 and TRBJ1-5, with D possibly TRBD1 on 5 matching bases. This CDR3 has 15 amino acids. Germline assignment: CDR1 WSHSY and CDR2 SAAADI. The V gene lost 2 bases and the J gene lost 6 bases, with 14 bases spanning the gap.

In nucleotides, the CDR3 is TGTGCCAGCAGTCCGAGTCCGCTGCGTGGCGAGCAGTACTTC. Amino acid sequence: CASSPSPLRGEQYF. This chain links TRBV28 with TRBJ2-7; D uncertain. CDR1 is MDHEN and CDR2 is SYDVKM in the germline V gene. The CDR3 consists of 14 residues. Trimming pared 5 bases from V and 6 bases from J, leaving 17 bases between.

The V call is TRBV5-1, the J call TRBJ1-2; TRBD1 matches at 8 bases. Losses at the gene ends were 6 bases for V and 4 bases for J; bases not matched to a gene: 5. The CDR3 has 13 residues. Germline V gene data show CDR1 as SGHRS and CDR2 as YFSETQ. As DNA, the CDR3 is TGCGCCAGCATCGGACAGGGAGTCTATGGCTACACCTTC. This codes for CASIGQGVYGYTF. Full variable domain (remainder filled in from reference TRBV5-1 and TRBJ1-2): KAGVTQTPRYLIKTRGQQVTLSCSPISGHRSVSWYQQTPGQGLQFLFEYFSETQRNKGNFPGRFSGRQFSNSRSEMNVSTLELGDSALYLCASIGQGVYGYTFGSGTRLTVV.

The chain employs TRBV6-5 and TRBJ2-3; the match to TRBD2 covers 7 bases. Germline lookup yields CDR1 MNHEY and CDR2 SVGAGI. The CDR3 totals 14 residues. CDR3 in amino acids: CATQEGRAGDTQYF. CDR3 nucleotides: TGTGCTACACAGGAGGGGAGGGCGGGAGATACGCAGTATTTT.

This clone was counted at least ten times. The rearrangement uses TRBV6-1 and TRBJ1-1, with TRBD1 matching 9 bases. V was clipped by 2 bases and J by 5 bases; unmatched bases: 9. In germline, CDR1 is MNHNS, CDR2 SASEGT. There are 16 residues in the CDR3. The CDR3: CASSESGTGSRTEAFF. The CDR3 DNA follows: TGTGCCAGCAGTGAATCCGGGACAGGGAGTCGAACTGAAGCTTTCTTT.

This sequence joins TRBV27 and TRBJ1-1; possible D gene TRBD1, 5 bases. The V and J ends lost 3 bases and 0 bases respectively, with 8 bases between them. Per germline, CDR1 MNHEY and CDR2 SMNVEV (reference sequence). The CDR3 length is 14 residues. The CDR3: CASSFRGMNTEAFF. The DNA of the CDR3 is TGTGCCAGCAGTTTTAGGGGTATGAACACTGAAGCTTTCTTT.

The rearrangement uses TRBV27 and TRBJ2-1; TRBD2 agrees at 9 bases. Looked up from germline, CDR1 is MNHEY and CDR2 is SMNVEV (reference sequence). Trimming took 6 bases from V and 4 from J; bases not matched to a gene: 13. The length of the CDR3 is 17 residues. The DNA for the CDR3 is TGTGCCAGCAGAGCAGATCCGGGACTAGCAGGTTACAATGAGCAGTTCTTC. Amino acids: CASRADPGLAGYNEQFF.

The chain is built from TRBV10-2 and TRBJ1-1, with 8 bases aligning to TRBD1. This CDR3 comprises 16 residues. From germline, CDR1 is WSHSY and CDR2 SAAADI. Germline trimming cut 3 bases from V and 1 base from J; bases unmatched to any gene: 7. CDR3 amino acids: CASSEPPGQANTEAFF. CDR3 DNA sequence: TGCGCCAGCAGTGAACCTCCGGGACAGGCGAACACTGAAGCTTTCTTT.

The chain employs TRBV5-1 and TRBJ2-2; TRBD2 matches at 9 bases. CDR1 is SGHRS and CDR2 is YFSETQ in the germline V gene. The CDR3 is made up of 17 amino acids. The junction had 5 bases not matched to a gene; V was cut back by 0 bases and J by 2 bases. CDR3 nucleotide sequence: TGCGCCAGCAGCTTGGTGGCGGGAGGGCTTAACACCGGGGAGCTGTTTTTT. Its protein product is CASSLVAGGLNTGELFF.

The chain combines TRBV6-1 with TRBJ1-3; a possible D gene is TRBD1 (6 bases). The length of the CDR3 is 14 residues. V gave up 9 bases and J gave up 2 bases, with 14 bases separating them. Germline V CDR1 and CDR2: MNHNS, SASEGT. The chain's CDR3 is CASTTGGTGNTIYF. Written as DNA, the CDR3 is TGTGCCAGTACGACAGGAGGAACTGGAAACACCATATATTTT.

This clone was detected only a few times. V is TRBV18 and J is TRBJ1-4, with D maybe TRBD1 (5 bases). Germline V gene sequence: CDR1 KGHSH, CDR2 LQKENI. The germline V and J ends were trimmed by 5 bases and 0 bases, with 13 bases remaining between them. The CDR3 runs 16 residues. In DNA, the CDR3 is TGTGCCAGCTCAGCCATCGCAGGGTCAACTAATGAAAAACTGTTTTTT. It encodes CASSAIAGSTNEKLFF. The full variable domain, completed using reference TRBV18 and TRBJ1-4, is NAGVMQNPRHLVRRRGQEARLRCSPMKGHSHVYWYRQLPEEGLKFMVYLQKENIIDESGMPKERFSAEFPKEGPSILRIQQVVRGDSAAYFCASSAIAGSTNEKLFFGSGTQLSVL.

V and J are TRBV19 and TRBJ2-1; 12 bases match TRBD2. CDR3 size: 17 residues. Germline assignment: CDR1 LNHDA and CDR2 SQIVND (reference sequence). With V trimmed by 4 bases and J by 9 bases, 13 bases remained unmatched. DNA for the CDR3: TGTGCCAGTAGTACCATCGAACGACTAGCGGGAGTTCGTGAGCAGTTCTTC. It translates to CASSTIERLAGVREQFF.

Written as DNA, the CDR3 is TGCGCCAGCAGCTCTAGCGGGTCATATGAGCAGTTCTTC. Protein product: CASSSSGSYEQFF. The rearrangement links TRBV5-1 to TRBJ2-1, with 8 positions matching TRBD2. The CDR3 totals 13 residues. The V segment lost 3 bases and the J segment 8 bases; nucleotides outside the gene matches: 4. Germline-derived CDR1 and CDR2 are SGHRS and YFSETQ.

The chain recombines TRBV18 with TRBJ2-7; 9 bases line up with TRBD1. The germline CDR1 and CDR2 sequences are KGHSH and LQKENI. Trimming cost V 5 bases and J 5 bases; bases outside gene matches: 4. The CDR3 totals 13 residues. CDR3 loop: CASSGTGPDEQYF. CDR3 in DNA: TGTGCCAGCTCAGGGACAGGGCCGGACGAGCAGTACTTC.

This chain joins TRBV5-1 and TRBJ2-1; 10 nucleotides agree with TRBD2. The CDR3 has 15 amino acids. Germline loops: CDR1 SGHRS, CDR2 YFSETQ. After removal of 3 bases from V and 2 bases from J, the junction contained 2 bases not matched to a gene. The CDR3 DNA reads TGCGCCAGCAGCTCGACTAGCGGGCCCTACAATGAGCAGTTCTTC. It specifies CASSSTSGPYNEQFF. The full variable domain, completed using reference TRBV5-1 and TRBJ2-1, is KAGVTQTPRYLIKTRGQQVTLSCSPISGHRSVSWYQQTPGQGLQFLFEYFSETQRNKGNFPGRFSGRQFSNSRSEMNVSTLELGDSALYLCASSSTSGPYNEQFFGPGTRLTVL.

The J gene is TRBJ1-4, the V gene TRBV27; 10 bases are a match to TRBD1. The germline V gene has CDR1 MNHEY and CDR2 SMNVEV (reference sequence). J was trimmed by 8 bases and V by 8 bases; bases with no gene match: 8. The CDR3 totals 14 residues. The CDR3 region has the DNA TGTGCCAGCTCCCCCGGGACAGGGGAAGAAAAACTGTTTTTT. Encoded protein: CASSPGTGEEKLFF.

Details on this clone: The CDR3 carries no conserved terminal phenylalanine or tryptophan, so it likely arises from a read error. Because the CDR3's place on the DNA is in doubt, the DNA is left out and the CDR3 is given as listed by TCRdb. The genes are TRBV23-1 and TRBJ2-7; TRBD1, the table's D call, was not compared with the DNA. TRBV23-1 is given ORF status, its function remaining uncertain. The CDR3 is 16 residues long, ends included. CDR3 amino acids: CASSQLTSKEAGVGGC.

The rearrangement uses TRBV7-6 and TRBJ2-7, with D maybe TRBD2 (6 bases). CDR3 length: 14 amino acids. Trimming pared 1 base from V and 7 bases from J, leaving 14 bases between. The germline V gene has CDR1 SGHVS and CDR2 FNYEAQ. CDR3 nucleotide sequence: TGTGCCAGCAGCTTAGGGCGACTGGGAGGTGAGCAGTACTTC. Amino acids: CASSLGRLGGEQYF.

The rearrangement links TRBV9 to TRBJ1-3; possible D gene TRBD1, 6 bases. V was cut by 3 bases and J by 2 bases, with 9 bases left in between. This CDR3 region has 14 residues. Germline loops: CDR1 SGDLS, CDR2 YYNGEE. In DNA form, the CDR3 reads TGTGCCAGCAGCGACGGGGGGCCTGGAAACACCATATATTTT. This encodes CASSDGGPGNTIYF.

This clone came up once. The chain links TRBV6-5 to TRBJ2-1; unclear D gene. CDR3 length equals 12 residues. Per germline, CDR1 MNHEY and CDR2 SVGAGI. Trimming cost V 4 bases and J 9 bases, with 10 bases left between them. CDR3 in DNA: TGTGCCAGCAGTTTACCAACCGGTGAGCAGTTCTTC. As protein: CASSLPTGEQFF.

The chain recombines TRBV5-4 with TRBJ2-1; a weak D match, TRBD1 (6 bases). The CDR3 totals 16 residues. Germline CDR1 and CDR2: SGHNT and YYREEE (reference sequence). V dropped 0 bases and J dropped 1 base, with 11 bases sitting between them. This CDR3 reads CASSLGGQGSYNEQFF. The CDR3 bases are TGTGCCAGCAGCTTGGGGGGGCAGGGGTCCTACAATGAGCAGTTCTTC.

The rearrangement joins TRBV18 to TRBJ1-1; D gene uncertain. Germline V gene sequence: CDR1 KGHSH, CDR2 LQKENI. Trimming shortened V by 3 bases and J by 1 base, and 9 bases separated the two germline ends. The CDR3 length is 14 residues. Written as DNA, the CDR3 is TGTGCCAGCTCACCGGGCCGGGGGAACACTGAAGCTTTCTTT. Its translation: CASSPGRGNTEAFF.

The rearrangement links TRBV5-1 to TRBJ2-5; 7 bases are shared with TRBD1. V trimming: 4 bases; J trimming: 1 base; junction bases outside the gene matches: 10. Germline loops: CDR1 SGHRS, CDR2 YFSETQ. The CDR3 spans 16 residues. The CDR3 region is CASSLPGQRIQETQYF. CDR3 bases: TGCGCCAGCAGCCTACCGGGACAGAGAATCCAAGAGACCCAGTACTTC.

Of note for this clone: The germline gene is not matched at one end of the junction; a read error may be the cause. The V gene is TRBV19, the J gene TRBJ1-1; D is uncertain. CDR3 length: 14 residues. Germline assignment: CDR1 LNHDA and CDR2 SQIVND (reference sequence). The chain's CDR3 is CASRIGLLNTEAFF. DNA for the CDR3: TGTGCCAGTAGAATAGGGCTCCTGAACACTGAAGCTTTCTTT.